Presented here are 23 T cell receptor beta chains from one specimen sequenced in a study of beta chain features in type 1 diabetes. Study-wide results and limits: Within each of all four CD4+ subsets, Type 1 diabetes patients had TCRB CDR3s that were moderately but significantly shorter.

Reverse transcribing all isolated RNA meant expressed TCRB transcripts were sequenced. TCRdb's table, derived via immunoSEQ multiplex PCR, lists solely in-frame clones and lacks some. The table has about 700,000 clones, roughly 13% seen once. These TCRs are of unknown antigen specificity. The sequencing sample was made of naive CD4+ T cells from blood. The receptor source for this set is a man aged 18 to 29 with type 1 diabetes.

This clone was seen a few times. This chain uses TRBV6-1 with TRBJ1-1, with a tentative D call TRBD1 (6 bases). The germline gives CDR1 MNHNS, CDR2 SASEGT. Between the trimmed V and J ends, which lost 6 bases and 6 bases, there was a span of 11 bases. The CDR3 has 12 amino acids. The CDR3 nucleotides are TGTGCCAGCAGCGGGACATACGCTGAAGCTTTCTTT. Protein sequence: CASSGTYAEAFF.

The CDR3 loop reads CAWNHPIPETQYF. CDR3 DNA: TGTGCCTGGAACCACCCCATCCCAGAGACCCAGTACTTC. The chain combines TRBV30 with TRBJ2-5; D is ambiguous. The germline CDR1 and CDR2 sequences are GTSNPN and SVGIG (reference sequence). V lost 4 bases, J lost 4 bases, and 13 bases lay in between. CDR3 size: 13 residues.

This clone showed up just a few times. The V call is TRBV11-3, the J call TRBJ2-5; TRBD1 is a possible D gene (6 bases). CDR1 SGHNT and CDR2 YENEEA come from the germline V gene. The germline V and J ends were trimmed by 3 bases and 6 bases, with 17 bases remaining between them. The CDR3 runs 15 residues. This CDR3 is CASSFGSGEPQTQYF. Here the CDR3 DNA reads TGTGCCAGCAGCTTCGGGTCAGGGGAGCCGCAGACCCAGTACTTC.

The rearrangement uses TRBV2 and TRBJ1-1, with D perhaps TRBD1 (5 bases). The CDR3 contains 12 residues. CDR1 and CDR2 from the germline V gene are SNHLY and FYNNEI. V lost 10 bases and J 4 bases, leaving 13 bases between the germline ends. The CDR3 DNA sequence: TGTGCCACCAGCCGACAGATCACTGAAGCTTTCTTT. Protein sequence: CATSRQITEAFF. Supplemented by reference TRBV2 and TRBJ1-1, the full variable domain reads EPEVTQTPSHQVTQMGQEVILRCVPISNHLYFYWYRQILGQKVEFLVSFYNNEISEKSEIFDDQFSVERPDGSNFTLKIRSTKLEDSAMYFCATSRQITEAFFGQGTRLTVV.

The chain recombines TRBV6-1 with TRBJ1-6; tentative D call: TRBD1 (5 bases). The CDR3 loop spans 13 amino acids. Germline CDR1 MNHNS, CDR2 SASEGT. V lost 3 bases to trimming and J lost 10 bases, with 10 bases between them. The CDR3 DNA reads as TGTGCCAGCAGTGATCAGGGCGGATCACCCCTCCACTTT. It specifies CASSDQGGSPLHF.

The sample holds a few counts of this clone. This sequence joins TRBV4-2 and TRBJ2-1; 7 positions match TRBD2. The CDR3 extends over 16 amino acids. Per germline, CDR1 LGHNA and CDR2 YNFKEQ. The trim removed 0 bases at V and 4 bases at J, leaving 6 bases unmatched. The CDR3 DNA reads TGTGCCAGCAGCCAAGATCAGGGAGCGGGGTACAATGAGCAGTTCTTC. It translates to CASSQDQGAGYNEQFF.

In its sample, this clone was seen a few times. CDR3 nucleotide sequence: TGCGCCAGCAGCCAAGTGGACAACAGGGCCTCTGGAAACACCATATATTTT. Amino acid sequence: CASSQVDNRASGNTIYF. The J gene is TRBJ1-3, the V gene TRBV4-1, with D maybe TRBD1 (6 bases). Germline CDR1 and CDR2: MGHRA and YSYEKL. The CDR3 covers 17 residues. V lost 1 base to trimming and J lost 0 bases, with 13 bases between them.

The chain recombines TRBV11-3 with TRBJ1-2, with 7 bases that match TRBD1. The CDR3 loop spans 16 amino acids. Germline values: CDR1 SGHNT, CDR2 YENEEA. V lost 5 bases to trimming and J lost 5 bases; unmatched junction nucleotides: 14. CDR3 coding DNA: TGTGCCAGCAGCCTCGAAAACAGGGGTCTCCCATATGGCTACACCTTC. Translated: CASSLENRGLPYGYTF.

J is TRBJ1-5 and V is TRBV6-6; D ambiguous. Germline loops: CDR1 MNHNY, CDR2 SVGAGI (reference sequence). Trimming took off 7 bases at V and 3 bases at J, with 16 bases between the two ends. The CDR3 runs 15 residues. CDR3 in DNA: TGTGCCAGCACCCTGGCGGGATCCAACAATCAGCCCCAGCATTTT. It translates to CASTLAGSNNQPQHF.

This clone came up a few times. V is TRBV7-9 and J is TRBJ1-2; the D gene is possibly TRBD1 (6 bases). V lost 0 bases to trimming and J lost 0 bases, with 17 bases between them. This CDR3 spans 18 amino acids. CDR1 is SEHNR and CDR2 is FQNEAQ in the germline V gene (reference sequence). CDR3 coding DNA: TGTGCCAGCAGCTTAGCGCGCCCGGGGGCGAGAGCTAACTATGGCTACACCTTC. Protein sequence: CASSLARPGARANYGYTF.

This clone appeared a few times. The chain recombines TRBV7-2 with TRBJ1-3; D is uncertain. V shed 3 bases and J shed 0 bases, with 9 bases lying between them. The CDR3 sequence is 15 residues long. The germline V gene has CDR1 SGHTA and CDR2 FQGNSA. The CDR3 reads CASSLTSLSGNTIYF. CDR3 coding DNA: TGTGCCAGCAGCTTGACTTCCCTCTCTGGAAACACCATATATTTT.

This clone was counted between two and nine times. Here the CDR3 reads CASSLVPAGLGTDTQYF. As DNA, the CDR3 is TGCGCCAGCAGCCTGGTCCCAGCGGGGCTAGGCACAGATACGCAGTATTTT. The chain employs TRBV4-1 and TRBJ2-3, with 7 positions matching TRBD2. This CDR3 spans 17 amino acids. V gave up 4 bases and J gave up 1 base; unmatched junction bases: 11. Germline V gene sequence: CDR1 MGHRA, CDR2 YSYEKL.

This CDR3 reads CASSQDGALQYF. As DNA, the CDR3 is TGCGCCAGCAGCCAAGATGGGGCCCTCCAGTACTTC. The chain joins TRBV4-1 to TRBJ2-7, with a weak D call TRBD1 (5 bases). The V gene's germline CDR1 is MGHRA and CDR2 YSYEKL. This CDR3 comprises 12 residues. Trimming stripped 0 bases from V and 10 bases from J, with 10 bases between.

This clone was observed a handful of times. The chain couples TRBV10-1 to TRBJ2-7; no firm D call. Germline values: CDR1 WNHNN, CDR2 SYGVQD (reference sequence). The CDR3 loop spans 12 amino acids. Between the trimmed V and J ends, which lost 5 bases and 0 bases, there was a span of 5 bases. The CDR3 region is CASSTTSYEQYF. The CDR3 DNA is TGCGCCAGCAGTACAACCTCCTACGAGCAGTACTTC.

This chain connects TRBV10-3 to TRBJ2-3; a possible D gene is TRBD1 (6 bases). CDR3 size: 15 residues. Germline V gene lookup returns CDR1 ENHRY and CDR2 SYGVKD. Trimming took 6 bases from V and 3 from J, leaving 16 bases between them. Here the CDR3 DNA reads TGTGCCATCAGCGGTGCCCCGGACAGAACAGATACGCAGTATTTT. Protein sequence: CAISGAPDRTDTQYF.

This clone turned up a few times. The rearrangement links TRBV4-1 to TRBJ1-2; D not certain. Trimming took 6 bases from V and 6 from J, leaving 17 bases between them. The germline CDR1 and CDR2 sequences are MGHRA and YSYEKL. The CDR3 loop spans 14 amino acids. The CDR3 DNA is TGCGCCAGCAGAGCACCGGGTTTTGGGGATGGCTACACCTTC. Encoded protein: CASRAPGFGDGYTF.

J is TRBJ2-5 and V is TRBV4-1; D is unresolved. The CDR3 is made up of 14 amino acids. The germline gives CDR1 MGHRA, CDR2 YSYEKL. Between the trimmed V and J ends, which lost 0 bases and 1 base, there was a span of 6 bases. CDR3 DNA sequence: TGCGCCAGCAGCCAAGATGGCCCCCAAGAGACCCAGTACTTC. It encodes CASSQDGPQETQYF.

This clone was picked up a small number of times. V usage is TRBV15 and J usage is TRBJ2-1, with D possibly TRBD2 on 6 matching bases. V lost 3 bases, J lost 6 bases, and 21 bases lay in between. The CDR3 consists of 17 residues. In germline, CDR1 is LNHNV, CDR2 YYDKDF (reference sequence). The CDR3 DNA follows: TGTGCCACCAGCAGGCGCGGCGGGGACTTCCCCGGCAATGAGCAGTTCTTC. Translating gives CATSRRGGDFPGNEQFF.

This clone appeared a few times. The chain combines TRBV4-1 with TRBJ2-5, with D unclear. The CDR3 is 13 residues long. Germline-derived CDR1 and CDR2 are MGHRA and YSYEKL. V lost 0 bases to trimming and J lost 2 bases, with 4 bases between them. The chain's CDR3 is CASSQENQETQYF. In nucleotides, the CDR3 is TGCGCCAGCAGCCAAGAGAATCAAGAGACCCAGTACTTC.

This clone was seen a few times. Written as DNA, the CDR3 is TGTGCCAGCAGTATTCCTCAGGGGGCTTCAGATACGCAGTATTTT. Its translation is CASSIPQGASDTQYF. The V and J genes are TRBV28 and TRBJ2-3, with 8 positions matching TRBD1. The V segment lost 5 bases and the J segment 4 bases; nucleotides outside the gene matches: 8. CDR3 length: 15 amino acids. Germline values: CDR1 MDHEN, CDR2 SYDVKM.

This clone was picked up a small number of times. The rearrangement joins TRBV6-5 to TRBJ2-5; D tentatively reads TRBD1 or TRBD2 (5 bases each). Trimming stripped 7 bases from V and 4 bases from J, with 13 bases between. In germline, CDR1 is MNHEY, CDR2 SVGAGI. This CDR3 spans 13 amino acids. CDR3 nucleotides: TGTGCCAGCATCAACCCGGGGACAGAGACCCAGTACTTC. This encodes CASINPGTETQYF.

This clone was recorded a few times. CDR3: CASRPGQGVYEQYF. CDR3 sequence (DNA): TGTGCCAGCAGACCCGGACAGGGGGTCTACGAGCAGTACTTC. The V call is TRBV6-5, the J call TRBJ2-7; 10 bases are shared with TRBD1. The CDR3 extends over 14 amino acids. J gave up 3 bases and V 6 bases, and 5 bases lay outside the gene matches. The germline gives CDR1 MNHEY, CDR2 SVGAGI.

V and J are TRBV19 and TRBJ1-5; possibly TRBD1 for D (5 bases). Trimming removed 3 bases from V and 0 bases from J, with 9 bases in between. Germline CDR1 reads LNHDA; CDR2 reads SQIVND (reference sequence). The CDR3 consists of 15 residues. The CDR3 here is CASSITTDSNQPQHF. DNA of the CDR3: TGTGCCAGTAGTATTACGACAGATAGCAATCAGCCCCAGCATTTT.